This passage covers 23 T cell receptor beta chains from one sample sequenced in a study of patients and donors after allogeneic stem cell transplantation. One entry per CDR3 protein results from TCRdb running MiXCR on the RT-PCR reads. The table has about 160,000 distinct CDR3 sequences, 30% to 45% seen once. The sample taken for sequencing was blood, either unsorted or a sorted T cell fraction (not recorded which). All receptors derive from a human donor who was either an allogeneic HSCT recipient or a stem cell or donor lymphocyte infusion donor (not recorded which). It is not recorded whose cells these are; they may come from a transplant donor.

A few counts support this clonotype. This chain connects TRBV5-1 to TRBJ1-1, with D perhaps matching TRBD1 (6 bases). Germline-derived CDR1 and CDR2 are SGHRS and YFSETQ. The CDR3 extends over 14 amino acids. Between the trimmed V and J ends, which lost 3 bases and 8 bases, there was a span of 17 bases. The CDR3 spells CASSSAPGGLEAFF. The CDR3 coding sequence is TGCGCCAGCAGCTCGGCTCCCGGGGGCTTAGAAGCTTTCTTT.

This clonotype was seen a handful of times. CDR3 amino acids: CASSPQGSEYNEQFF. The CDR3 DNA reads TGTGCCAGCAGCCCACAGGGGTCCGAGTACAATGAGCAGTTCTTC. The chain carries TRBV7-2 and TRBJ2-1; 7 nucleotides agree with TRBD1. V lost 5 bases to trimming and J lost 4 bases; unmatched junction nucleotides: 8. Germline assignment: CDR1 SGHTA and CDR2 FQGNSA. The CDR3 consists of 15 residues.

This chain connects TRBV28 to TRBJ1-2; no clear D. The CDR3 consists of 15 residues. V lost 3 bases and J 4 bases, leaving 15 bases between the germline ends. In germline, CDR1 is MDHEN, CDR2 SYDVKM. The CDR3 DNA is TGTGCCAGCAGTTTGGCCCGGGGATATAGCTATGGCTACACCTTC. It is translated as CASSLARGYSYGYTF.

V and J are TRBV7-8 and TRBJ1-5; possible D gene TRBD1, 6 bases. Per germline, CDR1 SGHVS and CDR2 FQNEAQ. The V end was cut by 1 base, the J end by 2 bases, with 9 bases between. The CDR3 length is 15 residues. CDR3 region: CASSLGRTGNQPQHF. The CDR3, as DNA: TGTGCCAGCAGCTTAGGAAGGACAGGCAATCAGCCCCAGCATTTT.

The J gene is TRBJ1-1, the V gene TRBV28, with 8 bases fitting TRBD1. V was clipped by 4 bases and J by 0 bases; unmatched bases: 4. This CDR3 is 15 amino acids long. CDR1 is MDHEN, CDR2 SYDVKM, per germline. This CDR3 reads CASSSTGGLNTEAFF. The DNA for the CDR3 is TGTGCCAGCAGTTCCACAGGGGGATTGAACACTGAAGCTTTCTTT.

In DNA, the CDR3 is TGCGCCAGCAGCTTGACAATCGGAAACACCATATATTTT. It codes for CASSLTIGNTIYF. The chain links TRBV5-1 to TRBJ1-3; D unresolved. Germline CDR1 is SGHRS and CDR2 is YFSETQ. V was clipped by 1 base and J by 4 bases, with 6 bases between them. This CDR3 spans 13 amino acids.

The chain uses TRBV9 and TRBJ1-2; D is unresolved. Germline loops: CDR1 SGDLS, CDR2 YYNGEE. Trimming left V 3 bases short and J 3 bases short, with 15 bases between. The CDR3 is 15 residues long. DNA for the CDR3: TGTGCCAGCAGCGCATTGTGGCGGTGGGACTATGGCTACACCTTC. Translation gives CASSALWRWDYGYTF.

V gene TRBV24-1 combines with J gene TRBJ1-1, with unresolved D. This CDR3 is 12 amino acids long. CDR1 and CDR2 from the germline V gene are KGHDR and SFDVKD. The germline V and J ends were trimmed by 6 bases and 1 base, with 5 bases remaining between them. CDR3 amino acids: CATSPGNTEAFF. As DNA, the CDR3 is TGTGCCACCAGTCCAGGGAACACTGAAGCTTTCTTT.

In its sample, this clonotype was seen once. The chain links TRBV12-3 or TRBV12-4 to TRBJ1-2; 12 bases agree with TRBD1. This CDR3 contains 16 residues. The V gene end was trimmed by 5 bases and the J gene end by 5 bases; junction bases not matched to a gene: 9. The CDR3 reads CASSPGQGAGFYGYTF. DNA for the CDR3: TGTGCCAGCAGTCCGGGACAGGGGGCGGGGTTTTATGGCTACACCTTC.

The chain is built from TRBV9 and TRBJ2-3; TRBD2 might be the D (5 bases). The CDR3 extends over 14 amino acids. Germline V CDR1 and CDR2: SGDLS, YYNGEE. The V and J ends lost 3 bases and 3 bases respectively, with 11 bases between them. The CDR3 DNA is TGTGCCAGCAGCGGGGAGACGGATACAGATACGCAGTATTTT. Translation: CASSGETDTDTQYF.

The gene calls are TRBV6-2 or TRBV6-3 and TRBJ2-3; TRBD2 aligns across 13 bases. The CDR3 consists of 18 residues. Germline-derived CDR1 and CDR2 are MNHEY and SVGEGT. J lost 1 base, V lost 2 bases, and 6 bases had no gene match. CDR3: CASSYDLGLAGRTDTQYF. CDR3 coding DNA: TGTGCCAGCAGTTACGATTTGGGACTAGCGGGGCGCACAGATACGCAGTATTTT.

The chain couples TRBV7-9 to TRBJ2-5; TRBD2 aligns across 8 bases. The V gene's germline CDR1 is SEHNR and CDR2 FQNEAQ (reference sequence). The CDR3 totals 15 residues. J lost 4 bases, V lost 5 bases, and 9 bases had no gene match. The CDR3 region is CASSQGLGGGETQYF. The CDR3 nucleotides read TGTGCCAGCAGCCAGGGACTAGGGGGTGGAGAGACCCAGTACTTC.

The chain employs TRBV5-1 and TRBJ2-5, with D perhaps matching TRBD1 (5 bases). V was pared by 7 bases and J by 2 bases, with 15 bases between. CDR1 is SGHRS and CDR2 is YFSETQ in the germline V gene. This CDR3 is 14 amino acids long. This chain's CDR3 is CASGQVGQQETQYF. In nucleotides, the CDR3 is TGCGCCAGCGGGCAGGTAGGACAACAAGAGACCCAGTACTTC.

The gene calls are TRBV6-5 and TRBJ2-1, with TRBD2 identical over 9 bases. Germline lookup yields CDR1 MNHEY and CDR2 SVGAGI. The CDR3 consists of 14 residues. Unmatched junction bases numbered 10, after V lost 6 bases and J lost 10 bases. The CDR3 reads CASSNAGGTKEQFF. In nucleotides, the CDR3 is TGTGCCAGCAGCAACGCGGGGGGGACGAAGGAGCAGTTCTTC.

The chain combines TRBV9 with TRBJ1-1, with unresolved D. The germline gives CDR1 SGDLS, CDR2 YYNGEE. CDR3 length: 13 residues. Between the trimmed V and J ends, which lost 7 bases and 4 bases, there was a span of 14 bases. Here the CDR3 DNA reads TGTGCCAGCGCTACTCAAAGCGGCACTGAAGCTTTCTTT. Translation: CASATQSGTEAFF.

There are a few counts of this clonotype. The chain employs TRBV27 and TRBJ2-3; tentative D call: TRBD2 (5 bases). Deletions cut 5 bases from V and 5 bases from J, with 14 bases between. Germline-derived CDR1 and CDR2 are MNHEY and SMNVEV (reference sequence). The CDR3 consists of 14 residues. The CDR3: CASSPDGVGDTQYF. CDR3 bases: TGTGCCAGCAGTCCCGACGGGGTAGGAGATACGCAGTATTTT.

The genes are TRBV5-1 and TRBJ1-1, with D perhaps matching TRBD1 (6 bases). V was pared by 0 bases and J by 5 bases, with 11 bases between. CDR1 SGHRS and CDR2 YFSETQ come from the germline V gene. The CDR3 sequence is 14 residues long. CDR3 nucleotide sequence: TGCGCCAGCAGCTTGGAGGCAGGGGTTACTGAAGCTTTCTTT. Translated, it gives CASSLEAGVTEAFF.

This chain connects TRBV27 to TRBJ2-7; no clear D. Per the germline V gene, CDR1 is MNHEY and CDR2 is SMNVEV (reference sequence). V was shortened by 5 bases and J by 7 bases, with 15 bases between the two germline ends. The CDR3 is made up of 13 amino acids. CDR3 amino acids: CASSPNLAWEQYF. The CDR3, as DNA: TGTGCCAGCAGTCCCAATCTTGCTTGGGAGCAGTACTTC.

The rearrangement joins TRBV30 to TRBJ2-1, with TRBD2 identical over 8 bases. This CDR3 is 14 amino acids long. CDR1 GTSNPN and CDR2 SVGIG come from the germline V gene (reference sequence). With 5 bases clipped from V and 8 bases from J, the junction kept 11 bases outside the gene matches. The DNA of the CDR3 is TGTGCCTGGGGCAAGTTAGCGGGGAACTATGAGCAGTTCTTC. Its protein product is CAWGKLAGNYEQFF.

This clonotype was observed a few times. The chain combines TRBV28 with TRBJ1-2, with TRBD1 identical over 7 bases. From germline, CDR1 is MDHEN and CDR2 SYDVKM. The CDR3 covers 15 residues. The junction had 9 bases not matched to a gene; V was cut back by 5 bases and J by 3 bases. The chain's CDR3 is CASSLYRGGHYGYTF. As DNA, the CDR3 is TGTGCCAGCAGTCTATACAGGGGTGGGCACTATGGCTACACCTTC.

V is TRBV9 and J is TRBJ2-7; D tentatively fits TRBD1 or TRBD2 (5 bases each). Germline V gene data show CDR1 as SGDLS and CDR2 as YYNGEE. The CDR3 contains 15 residues. Deletions cut 2 bases from V and 2 bases from J, with 14 bases between. The CDR3 loop reads CASSVTGTQTYEQYF. The CDR3 DNA is TGTGCCAGCAGCGTGACCGGGACCCAAACCTACGAGCAGTACTTC.

CDR3 DNA: TGCGCCAGCAGCTCCAACACGATCCTGAACACTGAAGCTTTCTTT. Its protein product is CASSSNTILNTEAFF. The V and J genes are TRBV5-1 and TRBJ1-1; no clear D. The CDR3 spans 15 residues. Germline V CDR1 and CDR2: SGHRS, YFSETQ. Trimming cost V 3 bases and J 0 bases, with 12 bases left between them.

The rearrangement joins TRBV10-3 to TRBJ1-2; unclear D gene. With 2 bases removed from V and 4 bases from J, the gap between germline ends came to 8 bases. The CDR3 has 13 amino acids. The germline CDR1 and CDR2 sequences are ENHRY and SYGVKD. The CDR3 DNA is TGTGCCATCAGTGAGGCACGGGGCTATGGCTACACCTTC. Its translation: CAISEARGYGYTF.